These 24 T cell receptor beta chains were sequenced from one sample in a study of blood T cell repertoires in COVID-19 (dated by TCRdb to the early 2020s). Library preparation used the immunoSEQ multiplex PCR assay. TCRdb stores this immuneACCESS table with in-frame sequences only. Part of the clones is absent; in the studies checked, under half of the shortfall reflects unresolved V genes, and no reason is known for the rest. This sample has some 180,000 clones in its table, and 65% to 85% of those were observed once. Together, the top ten hold 6.5% to 9% of the sample. The sample comprised peripheral blood. Every receptor here comes from a woman aged 40 to 50 with COVID-19, enrolled during active disease.

The chain joins TRBV11-3 to TRBJ2-6; D is possibly TRBD1 (5 bases). V shed 5 bases and J shed 0 bases, with 14 bases lying between them. Germline lookup yields CDR1 SGHNT and CDR2 YENEEA. CDR3 size: 17 residues. The CDR3 DNA sequence: TGTGCCAGCAGCCCAGATTCTGGGGCCTCTGGGGCCAACGTCCTGACTTTC. The encoded protein is CASSPDSGASGANVLTF.

This chain uses TRBV15 with TRBJ1-3; 7 positions match TRBD1. This CDR3 region has 15 residues. J lost 1 base, V lost 3 bases, and 3 bases had no gene match. Germline CDR1 and CDR2: LNHNV and YYDKDF (reference sequence). The CDR3 DNA reads as TGTGCCACCAGCAGGCAGGGGGGTTCTGGAAACACCATATATTTT. This encodes CATSRQGGSGNTIYF.

The chain couples TRBV20-1 to TRBJ2-7, with a weak D call TRBD1 (6 bases). Between the trimmed V and J ends, which lost 4 bases and 6 bases, there was a span of 10 bases. Per the germline V gene, CDR1 is DFQATT and CDR2 is SNEGSKA (reference sequence). This CDR3 comprises 11 residues. The CDR3 DNA reads as TGCAGTGCTAACAGGGCTGCCGAGCAGTACTTC. Encoded protein: CSANRAAEQYF.

This clone has a count of ten or more. The chain joins TRBV4-2 to TRBJ1-4; a possible D gene is TRBD1 (5 bases). Per germline, CDR1 LGHNA and CDR2 YNFKEQ. The ends were cut back, 5 bases at V and 2 bases at J, with 12 bases in the middle. The CDR3 is 15 residues long. CDR3 loop: CASSAAGGTNEKLFF. In DNA, the CDR3 is TGTGCCAGCAGCGCCGCCGGGGGGACTAATGAAAAACTGTTTTTT.

The chain is built from TRBV9 and TRBJ2-7; D perhaps matches TRBD2 (6 bases). V was cut by 3 bases and J by 2 bases, with 12 bases left in between. Germline-derived CDR1 and CDR2 are SGDLS and YYNGEE. The CDR3 length is 14 residues. CDR3 nucleotides: TGTGCCAGCAGCGCTACTAGCTCTCCCTACGAGCAGTACTTC. Encoded protein: CASSATSSPYEQYF.

This clone was observed once. The V gene is TRBV9, the J gene TRBJ2-3; 12 positions match TRBD2. J gave up 2 bases and V 0 bases, and 10 bases lay outside the gene matches. CDR1 and CDR2 (germline): SGDLS, YYNGEE. The CDR3 runs to 19 residues. The CDR3 coding sequence is TGTGCCAGCAGCGTAGTAGTACCAGGACTAGCGGGACCCACAGATACGCAGTATTTT. This codes for CASSVVVPGLAGPTDTQYF.

Comment on this clone: Other nucleotide sequences in the sample specify the same CDR3. The rearrangement uses TRBV19 and TRBJ1-1; 8 nucleotides agree with TRBD1. This CDR3 comprises 14 residues. CDR1 is LNHDA, CDR2 SQIVND, per germline (reference sequence). Trimming at V came to 6 bases and at J to 4 bases, leaving 7 bases not matched to a gene. For the CDR3, the DNA is TGTGCCAGTAGCCCACGACAGGGGCGCACTGAAGCTTTCTTT. Translation: CASSPRQGRTEAFF.

The CDR3 is CASSQVRGGEQYF. CDR3 nucleotide sequence: TGTGCCAGCAGCCAAGTCAGGGGTGGCGAGCAGTACTTC. The chain employs TRBV3-1 (or the pseudogene TRBV3-2) and TRBJ2-7; tentative D call: TRBD1 (6 bases). This CDR3 contains 13 residues. CDR1 is LGHDT and CDR2 is YNNKEL in the germline V gene (reference sequence). V dropped 1 base and J dropped 6 bases, with 10 bases sitting between them.

This rearrangement joins TRBV6-5 to TRBJ2-7, with 8 bases matching TRBD1. V was pared by 6 bases and J by 6 bases, with 4 bases of the junction left unmatched. Per the germline V gene, CDR1 is MNHEY and CDR2 is SVGAGI. The CDR3 extends over 12 amino acids. DNA of the CDR3: TGTGCCAGCAGCTGGGGGACAGGCGAGCAGTACTTC. Protein: CASSWGTGEQYF.

This clone showed up just a few times. V is TRBV9 and J is TRBJ1-1, with 7 nucleotides matching TRBD1. V was pared by 3 bases and J by 3 bases, with 5 bases of the junction left unmatched. The germline V gene encodes CDR1 SGDLS and CDR2 YYNGEE. This CDR3 contains 14 residues. Written as DNA, the CDR3 is TGTGCCAGCAGCGCCGCACAGGGGTACACTGAAGCTTTCTTT. Protein: CASSAAQGYTEAFF.

V gene TRBV6-1 combines with J gene TRBJ1-2; 7 nucleotides agree with TRBD1. Germline V gene lookup returns CDR1 MNHNS and CDR2 SASEGT. The CDR3 covers 13 residues. V dropped 7 bases and J dropped 4; count of bases not matched to a gene: 6. The CDR3 nucleotides are TGTGCCAGCACTCTAGGGGGCAGCTATGGCTACACCTTC. This sequence encodes CASTLGGSYGYTF.

The chain recombines TRBV29-1 with TRBJ1-2; no clear D. Trimming pared 4 bases from V and 1 base from J, leaving 7 bases between. This CDR3 contains 12 residues. Germline CDR1 SQVTM, CDR2 ANQGSEA. As DNA, the CDR3 is TGCAGCGTTGGCGGGGATAACTATGGCTACACCTTC. Its protein product is CSVGGDNYGYTF.

This rearrangement joins TRBV6-5 to TRBJ1-3; TRBD1 is a possible D gene (6 bases). V lost 6 bases to trimming and J lost 3 bases, with 12 bases between them. CDR1 is MNHEY and CDR2 is SVGAGI in the germline V gene. CDR3 length: 14 amino acids. The CDR3 sequence: CASRNREGGNTIYF. DNA of the CDR3: TGTGCCAGCAGGAACAGGGAGGGTGGAAACACCATATATTTT.

CDR3 DNA sequence: TGCGCCAGCAGCCCGACCGGGACAGGCAACTACGAGCAGTACTTC. Protein sequence: CASSPTGTGNYEQYF. The chain is built from TRBV4-1 and TRBJ2-7, with 8 nucleotides matching TRBD1. Unmatched junction bases numbered 8, after V lost 4 bases and J lost 3 bases. CDR1 MGHRA and CDR2 YSYEKL come from the germline V gene. The CDR3 loop spans 15 amino acids.

V is TRBV19 and J is TRBJ2-2; TRBD2 might be the D (5 bases). This CDR3 region has 16 residues. Germline loops: CDR1 LNHDA, CDR2 SQIVND (reference sequence). Between the trimmed V and J ends, which lost 10 bases and 4 bases, there was a span of 22 bases. CDR3 in DNA: TGTGCCACTACAAGGAATCCCGGACTGACCACCGGGGAGCTGTTTTTT. It specifies CATTRNPGLTTGELFF. The full variable domain, in which reference TRBV19 and TRBJ2-2 provide the parts outside the CDR3, is DGGITQSPKYLFRKEGQNVTLSCEQNLNHDAMYWYRQDPGQGLRLIYYSQIVNDFQKGDIAEGYSVSREKKESFPLTVTSAQKNPTAFYLCATTRNPGLTTGELFFGEGSRLTVL.

The table lists this clone with a count of one. The chain has TRBV9 and TRBJ2-3; 13 bases map to TRBD2. J lost 8 bases, V lost 4 bases, and 13 bases had no gene match. There are 17 residues in the CDR3. Germline V lookup: CDR1 SGDLS, CDR2 YYNGEE. This CDR3 reads CASSHQIGLAGVGTQYF. In DNA, the CDR3 is TGTGCCAGCAGCCACCAAATTGGACTAGCGGGAGTTGGTACGCAGTATTTT.

This clone was observed a handful of times. CDR3 DNA: TGTGCCAGCAGCTTAGGCGGACTAGCCTCCACAGATACGCAGTATTTT. The encoded protein is CASSLGGLASTDTQYF. The chain couples TRBV7-9 to TRBJ2-3, with 8 bases lining up with TRBD2. J gave up 2 bases and V 1 base, and 5 bases lay outside the gene matches. The germline V gene has CDR1 SEHNR and CDR2 FQNEAQ (reference sequence). The CDR3 covers 16 residues.

This chain uses TRBV11-2 with TRBJ1-2; 8 bases map to TRBD1. Germline V CDR1 and CDR2: SGHAT, FQNNGV. J was trimmed by 5 bases and V by 5 bases; bases with no gene match: 1. The CDR3 sequence is 12 residues long. For the CDR3, the DNA is TGTGCCAGCAGCCACAGGGGGTATGGCTACACCTTC. This translates into CASSHRGYGYTF.

This chain connects TRBV19 to TRBJ1-5; possibly TRBD1 for D (5 bases). Trimming shortened V by 6 bases and J by 3 bases, and 15 bases separated the two germline ends. Per germline, CDR1 LNHDA and CDR2 SQIVND (reference sequence). This CDR3 has 15 amino acids. CDR3 sequence: CASSTPGLLNQPQHF. CDR3 sequence (DNA): TGTGCCAGTAGCACCCCAGGGCTCCTCAATCAGCCCCAGCATTTT.

The chain recombines TRBV19 with TRBJ2-2; 9 nucleotides match TRBD2. V lost 7 bases, J lost 3 bases, and 6 bases stayed unmatched. Germline CDR1 and CDR2: LNHDA and SQIVND (reference sequence). The CDR3 runs to 15 residues. The CDR3 region is CASTGGGRDTGELFF. The CDR3 coding sequence is TGTGCCAGTACAGGTGGCGGGAGGGACACCGGGGAGCTGTTTTTT.

The chain couples TRBV23-1 to TRBJ1-1; D perhaps matches TRBD1 (5 bases). TRBV23-1 is treated as an ORF (open reading frame) with a function not yet certain. The CDR3 has 13 residues. Trimming stripped 9 bases from V and 3 bases from J, with 14 bases between. In nucleotides, the CDR3 is TGCGCCAGTTCCATGGCGGGGCACACTGAAGCTTTCTTT. Translating it yields CASSMAGHTEAFF.

The chain carries TRBV7-6 and TRBJ2-1, with 10 bases matching TRBD2. The CDR3 totals 19 residues. V lost 0 bases and J lost 3; bases outside the gene matches: 11. Germline loops: CDR1 SGHVS, CDR2 FNYEAQ. CDR3 coding DNA: TGTGCCAGCAGCTTAGCTGCCCCCTTAGCGGGAGGCCGCTACAATGAGCAGTTCTTC. Protein sequence: CASSLAAPLAGGRYNEQFF.

The rearrangement uses TRBV27 and TRBJ2-3; a possible D gene is TRBD2 (5 bases). Germline CDR1 is MNHEY and CDR2 is SMNVEV (reference sequence). V was clipped by 6 bases and J by 5 bases, with 12 bases between them. The CDR3 is 13 residues long. CDR3 bases: TGTGCCAGCAGGAGCGGAGCAGGAGATACGCAGTATTTT. Amino acids: CASRSGAGDTQYF.

This clone was detected a few times. The chain carries TRBV24-1 and TRBJ2-3; TRBD1 might be the D (6 bases). V was shortened by 12 bases and J by 2 bases, with 17 bases between the two germline ends. The CDR3 loop spans 14 amino acids. Germline CDR1 is KGHDR and CDR2 is SFDVKD. CDR3: CALLKGQITDTQYF. The CDR3 coding sequence is TGTGCCCTATTGAAAGGACAGATCACAGATACGCAGTATTTT.